This T cell receptor beta chain was profiled in a study of blood T cell repertoires in COVID-19. Whole-study context: COVID-19 samples collected from the United States, Italy and Spain covered acute and convalescent phases. From T cells, B-cell-depleted T cells, or PBMCs came the material, which was cDNA or gDNA.

Per the study methods: Researchers report that nucleated cell counts were estimated from reference gene primer amplification. Sequencing was performed with immunoSEQ multiplex PCR; in TCRdb, only in-frame clones are kept and a portion is missing. From that table come the V and J calls and clone size; the DNA was used to work out D and trimming. The sample comprises about 220,000 clones, approximately 86% of which are singletons, and more than 8.5% rests with the top ten. Germline CDR1 GTSNPN, CDR2 SVGIG (reference sequence). V lost 1 base and J 5 bases, leaving 17 bases between the germline ends. CDR3 length: 15 residues.

This receptor was identified in a woman between 50 and 59 years old with COVID-19, enrolled during active disease. The chain combines TRBV30 with TRBJ1-1; D might be TRBD1 (6 bases). The sequenced sample was peripheral blood. In DNA form, the CDR3 reads TGTGCCTGGAGTGGGGGCTACAGGGACGGGACTGAAGCTTTCTTT. Encoded protein: CAWSGGYRDGTEAFF.